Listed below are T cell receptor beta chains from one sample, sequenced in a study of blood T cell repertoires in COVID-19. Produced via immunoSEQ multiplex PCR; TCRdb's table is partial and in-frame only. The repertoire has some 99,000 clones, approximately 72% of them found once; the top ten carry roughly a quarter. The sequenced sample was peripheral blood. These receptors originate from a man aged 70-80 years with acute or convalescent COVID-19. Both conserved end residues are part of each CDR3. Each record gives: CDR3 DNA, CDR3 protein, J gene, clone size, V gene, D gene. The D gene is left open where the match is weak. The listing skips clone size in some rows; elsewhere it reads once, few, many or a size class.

TGTGCCAGCAGCTTGTGGGGCCAGTCTGGAAACACCATATATTTT | CASSLWGQSGNTIYF | TRBJ1-3 | - | TRBV5-5 | -
TGTGCCAGCACCCAGACAGGGGCGGCTGAAAAACTGTTTTTT | CASTQTGAAEKLFF | TRBJ1-4 | - | TRBV27 | TRBD1
TGTGCCAGCGTCGAGCCGGGGACAGGGGGCAGAAAAAATGGCTACACCTTC | CASVEPGTGGRKNGYTF | TRBJ1-2 | - | TRBV28 | TRBD1
TGTGCCATCAGTGAGACTAGCGGGAGAGGGACCTACAATGAGCAGTTCTTC | CAISETSGRGTYNEQFF | TRBJ2-1 | - | TRBV10-3 | TRBD2
TGTGCCAGCAGCCAAGCCGGGACAGGGCTATACAATGAGCAGTTCTTC | CASSQAGTGLYNEQFF | TRBJ2-1 | - | TRBV11-3 | TRBD1
TGTGCCAGCAGTTACGCTAGCGGGTCGCCTGATGAGCAGTTCTTC | CASSYASGSPDEQFF | TRBJ2-1 | - | TRBV6-5 | TRBD2
TGTGCCAGCAGCTTGATACAGCCTTCAGTATACGAGCAGTACTTC | CASSLIQPSVYEQYF | TRBJ2-7 | - | TRBV5-5 | -
TGTGCCAGCAGTTACCCACAGGGGGCTTCTGGAAACATTCAGTACTTC | CASSYPQGASGNIQYF | TRBJ2-4 | - | TRBV6-2/TRBV6-3 | TRBD1
TGTGCCAGTAGTAGCGGGAGTTCTAATGAAAAACTGTTTTTT | CASSSGSSNEKLFF | TRBJ1-4 | - | TRBV19 | -
TGTGCCAGCAGCCCCAGGCCGGGACAGAGTTCCTACAATGAGCAGTTCTTC | CASSPRPGQSSYNEQFF | TRBJ2-1 | - | TRBV3-1/TRBV3-2 | TRBD1
TGCGCCAGCTCCGCAGCGGGAGAGTCAGATACGCAGTATTTT | CASSAAGESDTQYF | TRBJ2-3 | - | TRBV5-1 | TRBD2
TGTGCCATCAGGACAGAGACAGGAGCTCACAATGAGCAGTTCTTC | CAIRTETGAHNEQFF | TRBJ2-1 | few | TRBV10-3 | -
TGTGCCAGCAGTCCAGCTAGCGTGGCGGGTGGTGGCGGGAGGGTGGTTTTC | CASSPASVAGGGGRVVF | TRBJ2-7 | - | TRBV6-6 | TRBD2
TGTGCCAGCAGCCCAAGGGGACAGGGAGGCACCGGGGAGCTGTTTTTT | CASSPRGQGGTGELFF | TRBJ2-2 | - | TRBV5-8 | TRBD1
TGTGCCACCGCGGGGCAGTCTAGAAACACCATATATTTT | CATAGQSRNTIYF | TRBJ1-3 | - | TRBV7-2 | -
TGTGCCACGGCCCCGGAGGGTAGCGGGAACCCCTACAATGAGCAGTTCTTC | CATAPEGSGNPYNEQFF | TRBJ2-1 | - | TRBV27 | TRBD2
TGTGCCAGCACCCAGGGAACCGAAAAACTGTTTTTT | CASTQGTEKLFF | TRBJ1-4 | - | TRBV28 | -
TGTGCCAGCAGCCAAGATAGAACCGGGGAGCTGTTTTTT | CASSQDRTGELFF | TRBJ2-2 | - | TRBV3-1/TRBV3-2 | -
TGTGCCAGCAGCGGGACACCACTAGCGGGCATTCCAGATACGCAGTATTTT | CASSGTPLAGIPDTQYF | TRBJ2-3 | - | TRBV5-4 | TRBD2
TGTGCCAGCAGCCAAGATCGGTGGGGGACAGTAGCCAAAAACATTCAGTACTTC | CASSQDRWGTVAKNIQYF | TRBJ2-4 | - | TRBV14 | TRBD1
TGCGCCAGCAGCTTAGGGACTAGCGAAGGGACCCAGTACTTC | CASSLGTSEGTQYF | TRBJ2-5 | once | TRBV5-1 | TRBD2
TGTGCCAGCACCCGGGGACTAGCGGGGTCGGAGACCCAGTACTTC | CASTRGLAGSETQYF | TRBJ2-5 | - | TRBV7-2 | TRBD2
TGTGCCAGCAGCTTTGACAGGGTCGAGGGTGAGCAGTTCTTC | CASSFDRVEGEQFF | TRBJ2-1 | - | TRBV11-2 | TRBD1
TGCAGCGCGGATAGCGGGACCGCTTTCTACAATGAGCAGTTCTTC | CSADSGTAFYNEQFF | TRBJ2-1 | - | TRBV29-1 | TRBD2
TGTGCCAGCAGCTTGGCCTCAGGGTGGGGGGACTACGAGCAGTACTTC | CASSLASGWGDYEQYF | TRBJ2-7 | - | TRBV5-4 | -
TGTGCCAGCAGCAAAACAAAACGGAGAGACTACGAGCAGTACTTC | CASSKTKRRDYEQYF | TRBJ2-7 | - | TRBV21-1 | -
TGTGCCAGCTCACCATGGGGACTAGCGACCCTTGAAACAGATACGCAGTATTTT | CASSPWGLATLETDTQYF | TRBJ2-3 | - | TRBV18 | TRBD2
TGTGCCAGCTCGCTAACGCAGGGATGGGAAGAGACCCAGTACTTC | CASSLTQGWEETQYF | TRBJ2-5 | - | TRBV18 | -
TGCAGCGCCAAGGGGGCCAATCAGCCCCAGCATTTT | CSAKGANQPQHF | TRBJ1-5 | - | TRBV29-1 | TRBD1
TGTGCCAGCATCGGCCCGGGCGGGTTGGGAGATACGCAGTATTTT | CASIGPGGLGDTQYF | TRBJ2-3 | - | TRBV6-5 | -
TGTGCCAGCAGCCTGGGGTCCAGGGGGCCTGGGAACACTGAAGCTTTCTTT | CASSLGSRGPGNTEAFF | TRBJ1-1 | few | TRBV5-4 | TRBD1
TGTGCCTGGAGTAGGGGCGCGAACACTGAAGCTTTCTTT | CAWSRGANTEAFF | TRBJ1-1 | - | TRBV30 | -
TGTGCCAGCAGTTTTGGGGCGAGGAGCAATCAGCCCCAGCATTTT | CASSFGARSNQPQHF | TRBJ1-5 | - | TRBV28 | -
TGCGCCAGCAGCTTGCTAGCGGGAGGGAGCTCCTACAATGAGCAGTTCTTC | CASSLLAGGSSYNEQFF | TRBJ2-1 | - | TRBV5-1 | TRBD2
TGTGCCAGCAGATGGGACAGGGGGAAGTATGGCTACACCTTC | CASRWDRGKYGYTF | TRBJ1-2 | - | TRBV7-2 | TRBD1
TGTGCCAGTAGTCCTTCCGGCTACGAGCAGTACTTC | CASSPSGYEQYF | TRBJ2-7 | few | TRBV19 | -
TGTGCCAGCAGCCAAGTCGGGGTTAGGGGAGGATCACCCCTCCACTTT | CASSQVGVRGGSPLHF | TRBJ1-6 | - | TRBV4-2 | -
TGTGCCAGTAGACCATCGACCGGGGTGAGAAACACCGGGGAGCTGTTTTTT | CASRPSTGVRNTGELFF | TRBJ2-2 | - | TRBV19 | -
TGTGCCAGCAGCCCCGTAGGGGGTCGCACAGATACGCAGTATTTT | CASSPVGGRTDTQYF | TRBJ2-3 | - | TRBV11-1 | -
TGTGCCAGCAGTTCACAGGGGTTGTGGGAGACCCAGTACTTC | CASSSQGLWETQYF | TRBJ2-5 | - | TRBV27 | TRBD1
TGTGCCAGCAGCCAAGACCCCTGGGGCCGGGGCCGGGAGATAAATGAGCAGTTCTTC | CASSQDPWGRGREINEQFF | TRBJ2-1 | - | TRBV4-2 | -
TGTGCCAGCAGCTCGGACAGGGGGCGTTATGGCTACACCTTC | CASSSDRGRYGYTF | TRBJ1-2 | few | TRBV5-4 | TRBD1
TGCAGCGTTGTCGGCGGGAGGGTGGTCAATGAGCAGTTCTTC | CSVVGGRVVNEQFF | TRBJ2-1 | few | TRBV29-1 | TRBD2
TGTGCCAGCACAGGGAAAAACAATGAGCAGTTCTTC | CASTGKNNEQFF | TRBJ2-1 | - | TRBV11-2 | -
TGTGCCAGCTACCCACTCCCCCTAGCGGGAAACAATGAGCAGTTCTTC | CASYPLPLAGNNEQFF | TRBJ2-1 | - | TRBV27 | TRBD2
TGTGCCAGCAGCTTAAAGGCGGAGCGGTATTTT | CASSLKAERYF | TRBJ2-3 | - | TRBV7-9 | -
TGTGCCAGCGGGGACGGGGCACCCTACGAGCAGTACTTC | CASGDGAPYEQYF | TRBJ2-7 | few | TRBV10-3 | -
TGTGCCAGCTCACCGGAGGGAATGGGCGGCTACACCTTC | CASSPEGMGGYTF | TRBJ1-2 | - | TRBV18 | -
TGTGCCAGTAAAAGGGACAGGGGCACCGGGGAGCTGTTTTTT | CASKRDRGTGELFF | TRBJ2-2 | - | TRBV19 | TRBD1
TGTGCCAGCAGCTTAGTTGAGCAGGTGAACACTGAAGCTTTCTTT | CASSLVEQVNTEAFF | TRBJ1-1 | - | TRBV5-8 | -
TGCGCCAGCAGCCAAGCCCCCAGGGGCATGGACAAAAACATTCAGTACTTC | CASSQAPRGMDKNIQYF | TRBJ2-4 | - | TRBV4-1 | -